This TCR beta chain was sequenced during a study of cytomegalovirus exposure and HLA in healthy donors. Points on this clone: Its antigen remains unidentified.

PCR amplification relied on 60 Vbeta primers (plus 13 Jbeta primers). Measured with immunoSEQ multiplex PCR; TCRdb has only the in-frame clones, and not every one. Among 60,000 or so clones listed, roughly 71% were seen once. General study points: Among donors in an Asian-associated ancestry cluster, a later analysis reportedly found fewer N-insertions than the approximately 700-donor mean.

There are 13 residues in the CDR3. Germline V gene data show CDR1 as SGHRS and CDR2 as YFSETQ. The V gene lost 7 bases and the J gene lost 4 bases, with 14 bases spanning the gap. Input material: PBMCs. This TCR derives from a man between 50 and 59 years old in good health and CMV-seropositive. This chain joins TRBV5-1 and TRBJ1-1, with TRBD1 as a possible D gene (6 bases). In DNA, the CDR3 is TGCGCCAGCGTCAGGGGCTCAGGCACTGAAGCTTTCTTT. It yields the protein CASVRGSGTEAFF.